This record looks at one T cell receptor (beta chain) sequence and its context. Antigen specificity is unknown. The source of the sample is a study of Ad26.COV2.S vaccination and SARS-CoV-2 variants. The study's findings and limits: Placebo and vaccine recipients had non-spike TCR breadth that was similar.

Assay: immunoSEQ multiplex PCR; the TCRdb copy retains only in-frame clones and omits some. The repertoire holds 200,000 to 300,000 clones, with more than 75% as singletons. This sample's treatment: some 20 received Ad26.COV2.S at low or high dose, single or two shots; about 5 received placebo; per-sample allocation not given. Specimen acquisition occurred on day 63 following the initial vaccine or placebo injection. An Ad26 vector expressing Wuhan-strain SARS-CoV-2 spike constituted the vaccine. The source material was peripheral blood, sampled in a trial of Ad26.COV2.S vaccine versus placebo. The clonotype originates from a person aged 18-65 years who received the Ad26.COV2.S COVID-19 vaccine or a placebo.

CDR3 protein: CASRSLDYEQYF. CDR3 sequence (DNA): TGTGCCAGCAGATCTTTAGATTACGAGCAGTACTTC. The chain is built from TRBV12-3 or TRBV12-4 and TRBJ2-7; no clear D. The CDR3 loop spans 12 amino acids. V was cut by 6 bases and J by 4 bases, with 10 bases left in between.